This T cell receptor (beta chain) came from a study of post-analysis software for immune sequencing data. Background on the study: The cohort encompassed relapsing-remitting, secondary progressive and progressive-relapsing multiple sclerosis disease courses.

With regard to this clonotype: The antigen remains unidentified.

Included in the TCR beta cDNA libraries were unique molecular identifiers. From the PCR reads, TCRdb called clonotypes with MiXCR, one entry per CDR3 protein. Of about 820,000 distinct CDR3 sequences listed, approximately 53% are singletons. This CDR3 is built from 15 residues. Germline V lookup: CDR1 SEHNR, CDR2 FQNEAQ (reference sequence). The study, taken as a whole, reports: There were about 5 TRBV segments more frequent in patients than controls, and TRBV5-6, TRBV5-1 and TRBV20-1 were among them.

The chain couples TRBV7-9 to TRBJ2-7; 8 nucleotides agree with TRBD1. The J call is doubtful: the DNA matches TRBJ2-5 better. The specimen sequenced was blood. This TCR was sampled from a girl under 18 with multiple sclerosis. CDR3 in amino acids: CASRDGQGVWETQYF. In DNA form, the CDR3 reads TGTGCCAGCAGAGATGGACAGGGTGTATGGGAGACCCAGTACTTC.